This note documents a single T cell receptor beta chain sequence. TCRdb's table, derived via immunoSEQ multiplex PCR, lists solely in-frame clones and lacks some. The sample includes more than 200,000 clones, over 65% of them seen just once. This specimen comes from a study of blood T cell repertoires in COVID-19. Study context: Donors in the United States, Italy and Spain gave samples during acute or convalescent COVID-19.

Source material: peripheral blood. The origin of this receptor is a woman in her seventies with active or convalescent COVID-19.

In nucleotides, the CDR3 is TGTGCCTGGAGTCCCAACGGGGTGGGTGAAAAACTGTTTTTT. It yields the protein CAWSPNGVGEKLFF. This chain connects TRBV30 to TRBJ1-4; D is ambiguous. CDR1 is GTSNPN and CDR2 is SVGIG in the germline V gene (reference sequence). This CDR3 has 14 amino acids. Trimming removed 2 bases at V and 7 bases at J, with 14 bases between.